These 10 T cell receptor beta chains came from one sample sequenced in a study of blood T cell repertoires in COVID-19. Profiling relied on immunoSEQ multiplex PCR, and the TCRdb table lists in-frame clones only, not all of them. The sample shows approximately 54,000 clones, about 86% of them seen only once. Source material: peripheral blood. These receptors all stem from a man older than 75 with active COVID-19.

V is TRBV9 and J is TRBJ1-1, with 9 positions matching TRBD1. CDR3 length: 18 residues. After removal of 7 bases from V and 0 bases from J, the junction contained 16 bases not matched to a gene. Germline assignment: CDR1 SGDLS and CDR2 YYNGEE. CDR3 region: CASGRDRATNTMNTEAFF. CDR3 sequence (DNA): TGTGCCAGCGGTCGGGACAGGGCTACAAATACAATGAACACTGAAGCTTTCTTT.

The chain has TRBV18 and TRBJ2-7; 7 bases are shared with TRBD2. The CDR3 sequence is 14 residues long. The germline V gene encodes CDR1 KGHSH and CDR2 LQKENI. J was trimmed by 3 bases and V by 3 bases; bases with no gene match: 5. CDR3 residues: CASSPARGSYEQYF. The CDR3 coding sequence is TGTGCCAGCTCACCCGCCCGCGGGAGCTACGAGCAGTACTTC.

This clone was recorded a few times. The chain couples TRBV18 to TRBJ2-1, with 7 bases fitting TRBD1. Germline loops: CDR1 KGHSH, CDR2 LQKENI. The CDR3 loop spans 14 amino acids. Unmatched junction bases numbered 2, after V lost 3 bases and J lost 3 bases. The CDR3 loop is CASSPRTGYNEQFF. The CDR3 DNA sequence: TGTGCCAGCTCACCGAGGACAGGCTACAATGAGCAGTTCTTC.

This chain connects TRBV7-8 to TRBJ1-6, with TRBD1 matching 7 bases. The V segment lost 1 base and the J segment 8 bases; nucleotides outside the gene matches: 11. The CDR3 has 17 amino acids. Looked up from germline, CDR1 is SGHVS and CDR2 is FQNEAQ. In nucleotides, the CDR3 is TGTGCCAGCAGCTTAGTTCTACGTGGCCAGGGGGATTCACCCCTCCACTTT. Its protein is CASSLVLRGQGDSPLHF.

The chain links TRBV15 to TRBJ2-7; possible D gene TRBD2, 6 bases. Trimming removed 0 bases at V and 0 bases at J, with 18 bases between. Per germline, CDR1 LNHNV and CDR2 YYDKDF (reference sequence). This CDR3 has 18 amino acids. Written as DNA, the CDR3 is TGTGCCACCAGCAGAGAGCGAGACCTAATGGACTACTCCTACGAGCAGTACTTC. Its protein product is CATSRERDLMDYSYEQYF. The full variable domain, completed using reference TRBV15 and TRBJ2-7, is DAMVIQNPRYQVTQFGKPVTLSCSQTLNHNVMYWYQQKSSQAPKLLFHYYDKDFNNEADTPDNFQSRRPNTSFCFLDIRSPGLGDTAMYLCATSRERDLMDYSYEQYFGPGTRLTVT.

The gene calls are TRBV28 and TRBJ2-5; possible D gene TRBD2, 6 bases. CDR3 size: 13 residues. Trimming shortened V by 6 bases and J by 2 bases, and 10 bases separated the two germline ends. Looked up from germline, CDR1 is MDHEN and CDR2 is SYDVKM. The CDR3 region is CASRTGLQETQYF. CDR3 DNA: TGTGCCAGCAGGACGGGACTTCAAGAGACCCAGTACTTC.

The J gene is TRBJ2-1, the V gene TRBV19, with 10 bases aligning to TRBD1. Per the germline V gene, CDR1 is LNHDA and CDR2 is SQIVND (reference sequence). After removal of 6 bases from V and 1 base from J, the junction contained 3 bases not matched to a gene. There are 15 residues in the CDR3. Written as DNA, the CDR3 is TGTGCCAGTAGGATGGGACAGGGGTCCTACAATGAGCAGTTCTTC. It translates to CASRMGQGSYNEQFF. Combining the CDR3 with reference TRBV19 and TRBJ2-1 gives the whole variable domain DGGITQSPKYLFRKEGQNVTLSCEQNLNHDAMYWYRQDPGQGLRLIYYSQIVNDFQKGDIAEGYSVSREKKESFPLTVTSAQKNPTAFYLCASRMGQGSYNEQFFGPGTRLTVL.

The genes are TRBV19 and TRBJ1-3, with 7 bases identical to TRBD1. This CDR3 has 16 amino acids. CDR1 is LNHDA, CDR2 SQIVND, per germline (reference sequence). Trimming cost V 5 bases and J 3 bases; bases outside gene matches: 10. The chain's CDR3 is CASSAPGQRSGNTIYF. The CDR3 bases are TGTGCCAGTAGTGCACCGGGACAGAGAAGTGGAAACACCATATATTTT. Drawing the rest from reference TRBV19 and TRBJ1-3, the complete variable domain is DGGITQSPKYLFRKEGQNVTLSCEQNLNHDAMYWYRQDPGQGLRLIYYSQIVNDFQKGDIAEGYSVSREKKESFPLTVTSAQKNPTAFYLCASSAPGQRSGNTIYFGEGSWLTVV.

CDR3 residues: CASSPTSGKGGNEQFF. The CDR3 DNA sequence: TGTGCCAGCAGCCCGACATCGGGCAAAGGGGGCAATGAGCAGTTCTTC. V gene TRBV13 combines with J gene TRBJ2-1, with a weak D call TRBD1 (6 bases). The ends were cut back, 5 bases at V and 6 bases at J, with 20 bases in the middle. The germline CDR1 and CDR2 sequences are PRHDT and FYEKMQ (reference sequence). There are 16 residues in the CDR3.

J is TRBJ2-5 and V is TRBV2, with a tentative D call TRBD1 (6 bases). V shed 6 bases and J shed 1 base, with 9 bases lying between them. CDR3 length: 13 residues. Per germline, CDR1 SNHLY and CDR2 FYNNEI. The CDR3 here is CASRPDSQETQYF. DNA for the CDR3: TGTGCCAGCAGACCGGACAGCCAAGAGACCCAGTACTTC.